This TCR beta chain was sequenced in a study of T cell changes during pregnancy in multiple sclerosis. Produced via immunoSEQ multiplex PCR; TCRdb's table is partial and in-frame only. The data show about 70,000 clones, with about 90% seen just once and roughly 1.5% held by the top ten. Details on this clone: The sample contains more than one DNA sequence encoding this CDR3.

Material: peripheral blood, obtained after pregnancy. This clonotype was sampled from a female donor with multiple sclerosis, enrolled in a pregnancy study.

This chain's CDR3 is CASSLEGAYEQYF. The CDR3 bases are TGCGCCAGCAGCTTGGAAGGGGCCTACGAGCAGTACTTC. J is TRBJ2-7 and V is TRBV5-1; D perhaps matches TRBD1 (5 bases). CDR1 and CDR2 (germline): SGHRS, YFSETQ. This CDR3 contains 13 residues. Trimming took 0 bases from V and 2 from J, leaving 6 bases between them.